The 12 T cell receptor beta chains reported below all come from one sample, sequenced in a study of shared clonotypes between healthy human individuals. TCRdb keeps only in-frame clones here, not all; method: immunoSEQ multiplex PCR. The sample lists around 1.9 million clones; more than 85% were seen once. CD45RO-negative, CCR7-selected cells formed the naive CD8 fraction, which excluded terminally differentiated effector memory CD45RA+ cells. Sequencing used naive CD8+ T cells from PBMCs. All receptors derive from a man between 18 and 29 years old in good health. Some clones in this sample may be carry-over from other donors' samples.

The rearrangement links TRBV5-6 to TRBJ2-7, with 10 positions matching TRBD2. V was pared by 5 bases and J by 3 bases, with 14 bases of the junction left unmatched. In germline, CDR1 is SGHDT, CDR2 YYEEEE. CDR3 length equals 17 residues. CDR3 amino acids: CASRHFYQGLADYEQYF. DNA of the CDR3: TGTGCCAGCAGGCATTTTTACCAAGGACTAGCGGACTACGAGCAGTACTTC. The variable domain in full, completed from reference TRBV5-6 and TRBJ2-7, reads DAGVTQSPTHLIKTRGQQVTLRCSPKSGHDTVSWYQQALGQGPQFIFQYYEEEERQRGNFPDRFSGHQFPNYSSELNVNALLLGDSALYLCASRHFYQGLADYEQYFGPGTRLTVT.

The chain employs TRBV4-3 and TRBJ2-7; no clear D. Germline V CDR1 and CDR2: LGHNA, YSLEER. V was trimmed by 1 base and J by 0 bases, leaving 7 bases between them. The CDR3 length is 14 residues. The CDR3 region is CASSQVWSSYEQYF. The CDR3 DNA reads as TGCGCCAGCAGCCAAGTCTGGAGCTCCTACGAGCAGTACTTC.

The chain employs TRBV7-9 and TRBJ2-3; 8 bases match TRBD2. The V segment lost 5 bases and the J segment 5 bases; nucleotides outside the gene matches: 6. The germline V gene encodes CDR1 SEHNR and CDR2 FQNEAQ (reference sequence). The CDR3 covers 14 residues. CDR3: CASSPRTSQDTQYF. Here the CDR3 DNA reads TGTGCCAGCAGCCCCCGGACTAGCCAAGATACGCAGTATTTT.

This chain joins TRBV27 and TRBJ2-7; D tentatively fits TRBD1 or TRBD2 (7 bases each). CDR1 is MNHEY and CDR2 is SMNVEV in the germline V gene (reference sequence). The CDR3 has 16 amino acids. V was cut by 2 bases and J by 3 bases, with 17 bases left in between. DNA for the CDR3: TGTGCCAGCAGTTTACGTTGGGGGAGGGGGCGCTACGAGCAGTACTTC. Residues: CASSLRWGRGRYEQYF.

The V and J genes are TRBV5-4 and TRBJ2-5; 8 nucleotides agree with TRBD2. With V trimmed by 1 base and J by 5 bases, 7 bases remained unmatched. The CDR3 spans 15 residues. In germline, CDR1 is SGHNT, CDR2 YYREEE (reference sequence). CDR3 sequence reads: CASSLQTGGRETQYF. CDR3 sequence (DNA): TGTGCCAGCAGCTTGCAAACGGGAGGGCGGGAGACCCAGTACTTC.

This clone has a single count. The rearrangement links TRBV4-3 to TRBJ2-1; 10 bases agree with TRBD2. The CDR3 runs 17 residues. Trimming at V came to 3 bases and at J to 2 bases, leaving 7 bases not matched to a gene. CDR1 is LGHNA, CDR2 YSLEER, per germline. The CDR3 DNA follows: TGCGCCAGCAGCCATATCCTAGCGGGAGAAACCTACAATGAGCAGTTCTTC. Translating gives CASSHILAGETYNEQFF.

The chain employs TRBV28 and TRBJ1-4; no reliable D call. Germline V gene lookup returns CDR1 MDHEN and CDR2 SYDVKM. CDR3 length: 18 residues. The germline V and J ends were trimmed by 5 bases and 7 bases, with 26 bases remaining between them. As DNA, the CDR3 is TGTGCCAGCAGTGATTACACCGTCCGGGCGGGGAAGGCTGAAAAACTGTTTTTT. Translation: CASSDYTVRAGKAEKLFF.

The V and J genes are TRBV2 and TRBJ2-4; TRBD1 is a possible D gene (5 bases). Trimming removed 7 bases from V and 0 bases from J, with 16 bases in between. In germline, CDR1 is SNHLY, CDR2 FYNNEI. CDR3 size: 16 residues. The chain's CDR3 is CASTPRAALAKNIQYF. In DNA form, the CDR3 reads TGTGCCAGCACCCCCAGGGCCGCACTAGCCAAAAACATTCAGTACTTC.

This clone was found once. DNA for the CDR3: TGTGCCAGCAGTGAGAATCCTCAGGATACAGAAATGAACACTGAAGCTTTCTTT. This sequence encodes CASSENPQDTEMNTEAFF. This chain uses TRBV6-4 with TRBJ1-1, with D unclear. Trimming cost V 3 bases and J 0 bases, with 20 bases left between them. Germline V gene data show CDR1 as MRHNA and CDR2 as SNTAGT. This CDR3 has 18 amino acids.

The chain employs TRBV4-3 and TRBJ1-3; perhaps TRBD1 as D (6 bases). CDR1 is LGHNA, CDR2 YSLEER, per germline. The CDR3 loop spans 17 amino acids. V was pared by 4 bases and J by 4 bases, with 20 bases between. CDR3 in amino acids: CASSLLLPAGAGNTIYF. The CDR3 nucleotides are TGCGCCAGCAGCCTCCTCCTCCCCGCGGGGGCCGGAAACACCATATATTTT.

The J gene is TRBJ2-7, the V gene TRBV11-2; D gene ambiguous. The V and J ends lost 5 bases and 7 bases respectively, with 21 bases between them. The CDR3 is made up of 15 amino acids. Per germline, CDR1 SGHAT and CDR2 FQNNGV. The CDR3, as DNA: TGTGCCAGCAGCCCTCCGGGCCCTGTCGAAGGGGAGCAGTACTTC. Amino acids: CASSPPGPVEGEQYF.

V usage is TRBV28 and J usage is TRBJ1-1, with TRBD1 as a possible D gene (5 bases). This CDR3 region has 15 residues. From germline, CDR1 is MDHEN and CDR2 SYDVKM. Trimming cost V 3 bases and J 2 bases, with 13 bases left between them. Here the CDR3 DNA reads TGTGCCAGCAGTTTGTATAACCAGGGCAACACTGAAGCTTTCTTT. It translates to CASSLYNQGNTEAFF.